The source of this T cell receptor beta chain is a study of cytomegalovirus exposure and HLA in healthy donors (dated 2017 in TCRdb). With respect to the entire study: According to an earlier analysis of several hundred of the donors, about 180 million T cells yielded some 110 million unique TCR beta sequences and less than 300 Gb of sequence data. An early release that covered 500 to 800 HLA-typed donors contained about 300 gigabases of sequencing data and tens of millions of unique TCR sequences. Of the roughly 410 genotyped donors, roughly 80% were placed in the genetic ancestry cluster associated with self-reported Caucasian donors. The study aimed to test whether cataloging public T cell receptors could reveal signatures of past pathogen exposure. The study profiled the T cell repertoires of approximately 700 subjects by immunosequencing and related them to cytomegalovirus serostatus. Along with the roughly 670-subject first cohort, a separate validation cohort of over a hundred different subjects was used. To predict cytomegalovirus infection status, the study brought together high-throughput TCR immunosequencing, statistical association of individual TCRs with disease status, and machine learning. A later analysis re-examined previously published TCR beta repertoires from 500 to 700 donors and added high-resolution HLA genotyping to investigate patterns of TCR occurrence. Rather than drawing on any new phenotypic data, the later analysis identified candidate immune exposures from TCR beta sequences and the way those sequences occurred across donors. To decide whether each TCR beta V gene segment behaved as functional or pseudogenic, an earlier analysis of some 540 of the donors relied on high-throughput TCR beta sequencing. Donor age, sex, ethnicity and CMV serostatus were collected together with the repertoire data. Genome-wide SNP genotypes for about 65% of the 666 donors were used in a later genetic analysis, which treated that subset as a discovery cohort. All discovery cohort repertoires had been generated on a single sequencing platform. Both class I and class II loci were covered by HLA typing, at four-digit resolution. Typing coverage varied by locus: about 629-630 donors for A, B, C, DRB1 and DQB1; around 560 for DQA1; more than 600 for DPA1; 450 to 480 for DPB1. About five DR-DQ haplotypes were handled as single units for association and clustering because linkage in the cohort was strong. Among around 400 genotyped donors of the cohort, an average of about 220,000 unique TCR beta nucleotide sequences was sequenced per donor, of which roughly 18% were non-productive.

This clone was picked up a small number of times. Its recognized antigen is unknown. No quality values exist for individual bases; no much larger clone is one base distant. The cohort consisted of fewer than 700 healthy bone marrow donors. Cohort members were all nominally healthy when sampled, although unrecorded immune exposures were likely present. The donor was CMV seronegative and belonged to the group of over 300 seronegative cohort members. Every donor gave a peripheral blood sample, and the peripheral blood mononuclear cells from that sample were used for TCR beta sequencing. Genomic DNA extraction from the blood cell samples was performed with the Qiagen DNeasy Blood Extraction Kit. The library was made by the immunoSEQ multiplex PCR assay. For the multiplex PCR, a mixture combining 60 forward primers for TCR Vbeta segments and 13 reverse primers for TCR Jbeta segments was used. The CDR3 region of rearranged TCR beta genes was amplified from genomic DNA with a multiplex PCR assay. The Illumina HiSeq System was used to sequence the amplified TCR beta libraries as 87-base-pair reads. Turning to the authors' computational methods: A later analysis counted approximately 74 million unique TCR beta chains across the 666 repertoires, and around 9.9 million of these chains were shared by at least two donors. Raw reads were error-corrected and collapsed into unique sequences with a nearest-neighbor algorithm that merged closely related sequences to remove PCR and sequencing errors. V, D and J gene segments were assigned by aligning CDR3 sequences to IMGT reference sequences. For a sequence to be retained, at least a six-nucleotide match to both a V gene segment and a J gene segment was required. Rearrangements were classified as productive when the CDR3 lacked stop codons and remained in frame with V and J, and all other rearrangements were classified as non-productive. CDR3 was defined by IMGT convention, running from the second conserved V-encoded cysteine to the conserved J-encoded phenylalanine. The earlier analysis of 500 to 600 of the donors excluded sequences that lacked an unambiguous match to a single V gene segment. In an earlier analysis of some 590 of the donors, V segments were called functional above 56.7% productive rearrangements and were called segregating when the between-donor standard deviation exceeded 5%. A statistical classification framework was developed to diagnose cytomegalovirus status using the catalog of TCR beta chain sequences. A later analysis assigned V and J genes by comparing TCR nucleotide sequences with IMGT/GENE-DB human TR gene sequences. Using the TCRdist pipeline, a later analysis assigned CDR3 sequences along with most-parsimonious VDJ recombination scenarios. In a later analysis, each TCR beta chain was defined by its CDR3 amino acid sequence together with its V-gene family, and reads lacking a unique V-gene family were excluded. In a later analysis, around 650 highly shared, low-generation-probability nucleotide sequences were removed to address suspected cross-contamination and a sequencing artifact. A later analysis calculated a clonal expansion index for each public chain from normalized within-repertoire ranks of inferred template counts. Generation probabilities in a later analysis came from a VDJ recombination model fitted to out-of-frame rearrangements, and those results were checked against IGoR. A later analysis scored TCR-TCR, TCR-HLA and TCR-CMV co-occurrence with hypergeometric tests, applying a repertoire-size bias correction to TCR pairs. A later analysis estimated false discovery rates by permuting HLA or CMV assignments 20 times. In a later analysis, co-occurring TCRs were grouped using DBSCAN, and TCRdist sequence similarity was added for clustering within HLA-allele-positive subsets. For co-occurrence clustering, repertoires with fewer than 30,000 or more than 120,000 public chains were excluded, along with a handful of repertoires with anomalous nucleotide sharing. Entries here come from immuneACCESS through TCRdb and include only in-frame sequences with V and J called. Some clones fail to appear in such tables; in the studies checked, an unresolved V gene covers under half of the shortfall, and the cause of the remainder is unknown. The DNA was the basis for D and trimming; V, J and clone size are from that table. Within this sample are 100,000 to 150,000 clones, with around 85% of them counted one time only. Approximately 1.7% of the sample rests with the top ten.

The CDR3 covers 15 residues, taking in both the cysteine and the phenylalanine. The only DNA kept is the CDR3, 45 bases in frame from the first base. CDR1 and CDR2, looked up from the germline V gene (reference sequence), are MNHEY and SMNVEV. The junction shows trimming of 4 bases on V and 8 bases on J, and the gene matches do not reach 10 bases of it. The full study reports these points: The authors suggested that the approach could potentially be extended to other disease states and immunological phenotypes. Presence/absence analyses assumed roughly uniform sequencing depth across donors, an assumption that may not hold. In a later genetic analysis, a missense DCLRE1C variant was associated with V-gene and J-gene trimming of TCR beta chains, and the association was replicated in an independent cohort. In both the original and validation cohorts, the classifier was reported to diagnose cytomegalovirus status with high specificity and sensitivity. Compared with equally common non-associated chains, HLA-associated TCR beta chains in a later analysis were more clonally expanded and had lower generation probabilities. Across donors, most TCR sequences were observed very rarely, whereas some public TCRs were present in many individuals. CMV serostatus was the only immune exposure information available for the cohort. A total of 150 to 200 TCR beta chains were listed by the study as associated with cytomegalovirus. According to a later genetic analysis, donors in an Asian-associated ancestry cluster had fewer N-insertions in productive TCRs than the approximately 650-donor mean. A later analysis reported that several top co-occurrence clusters appeared linked to parvovirus B19, influenza, CMV and Epstein-Barr virus. According to a later analysis, TCR association rates differed among HLA loci, with DRB1 alleles showing the most associated TCRs and HLA-C alleles showing the fewest. A further reported finding was that TCR beta sequences accurately predicted the HLA-A and HLA-B alleles for most subjects in the first cohort. Linkage disequilibrium might explain the correlated functional status among segregating V segments, but an unknown experimental factor could not be excluded. HLA typing was unavailable for some donors at each locus, so association tests used only the typed subset. The earlier analysis of 587 of the donors excluded roughly 17 rarely observed V segments, including chromosome 9 orphons, because counts were too low. According to a later analysis, most CMV-associated TCR beta chains appeared to be HLA-restricted, and the HLA associations seemed to be driven largely by CMV exposure. Assigning TCR associations to individual alleles was difficult when HLA alleles, especially DR and DQ, strongly co-occurred. In vitro tests confirmed that a few of the cytomegalovirus-associated TCR beta chains recognize cytomegalovirus antigens. In a later analysis, around 17,000 TCR beta sequences were associated with specific HLA alleles at a false discovery rate of 0.05. Some IMGT-functional V segments, including TRBV6-2 and TRBV6-3, could not be told apart with the 87-base-pair reads, so those segments were excluded. Only TCR beta chains were sequenced in this cohort, and the absence of alpha or paired-chain data limited detectable features. The sequencing pipeline was judged likely to have produced a cluster of highly shared sequence variants as a technical artifact. Broadly in line with IMGT annotations, most TCR beta V segments showed up in productive rearrangements about 87% or about 30% of the time in an earlier analysis of under 700 of the donors.

The sequence was obtained from a boy between 10 and 17 years old in good health and CMV-seronegative. Sequenced: PBMCs. The chain is made from TRBV27 and TRBJ1-1; 10 bases in the junction line up with TRBD1. The nucleotides are TGTGCCAGCAGTTCACCGGACAGGGGGGCGTTGGAAGCTTTCTTT. Its protein reads: CASSSPDRGALEAFF.